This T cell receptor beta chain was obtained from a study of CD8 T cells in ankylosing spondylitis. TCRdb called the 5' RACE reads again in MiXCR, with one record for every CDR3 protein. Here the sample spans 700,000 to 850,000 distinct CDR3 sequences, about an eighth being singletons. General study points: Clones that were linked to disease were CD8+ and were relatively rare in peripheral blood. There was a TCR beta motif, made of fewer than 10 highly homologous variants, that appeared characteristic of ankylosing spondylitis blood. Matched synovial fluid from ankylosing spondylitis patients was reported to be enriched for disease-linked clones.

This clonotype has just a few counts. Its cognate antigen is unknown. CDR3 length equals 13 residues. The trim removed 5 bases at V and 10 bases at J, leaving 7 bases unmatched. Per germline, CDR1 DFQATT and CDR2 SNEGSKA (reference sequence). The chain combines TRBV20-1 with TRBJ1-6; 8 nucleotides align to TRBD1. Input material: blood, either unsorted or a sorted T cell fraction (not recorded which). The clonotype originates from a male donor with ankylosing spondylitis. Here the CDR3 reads CSAADRVESPLHF. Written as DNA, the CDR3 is TGCAGTGCTGCGGACAGGGTCGAATCACCCCTCCACTTT.